This T cell receptor (beta chain) was observed in a study of blood T cell repertoires in COVID-19. The protocol was immunoSEQ multiplex PCR, while the TCRdb copy is restricted to in-frame clones and leaves out a portion. The table has 70,000 to 90,000 clones, roughly 86% seen once; the top ten hold about 1.2%. This CDR3 comprises 18 residues. Trimming removed 5 bases at V and 0 bases at J, with 22 bases between. CDR1 is KGHSH, CDR2 LQKENI, per germline. This receptor was obtained from a woman at least 80 years old with acute or convalescent COVID-19. This rearrangement joins TRBV18 to TRBJ1-2; weak D call: TRBD1 (6 bases). The sample taken for sequencing was peripheral blood. The CDR3 DNA is TGTGCCAGCTCATCAACGGCTCAGGGGAGCCCTCCTAACTATGGCTACACCTTC. Protein: CASSSTAQGSPPNYGYTF.